One and the same sample provided the 14 T cell receptor beta chains below, sequenced in a study of T cell responses to AZD1222 COVID-19 vaccine. TCRdb keeps only in-frame clones here, not all; method: immunoSEQ multiplex PCR. This table has 130,000 to 150,000 clones, approximately 92% appearing once. The sample was peripheral blood, taken on day 0 of AZD1222 vaccination. The receptor source for this set is an adult in good health.

V gene TRBV27 combines with J gene TRBJ1-6; D call uncertain. The CDR3 loop spans 15 amino acids. Germline lookup yields CDR1 MNHEY and CDR2 SMNVEV (reference sequence). With 4 bases removed from V and 0 bases from J, the gap between germline ends came to 7 bases. The CDR3 nucleotides are TGTGCCAGCAGTTCTCTAAGCTCCTATAATTCACCCCTCCACTTT. It is translated as CASSSLSSYNSPLHF.

The genes are TRBV2 and TRBJ2-5; D unresolved. Germline assignment: CDR1 SNHLY and CDR2 FYNNEI. The ends were cut back, 5 bases at V and 3 bases at J, with 4 bases in the middle. This CDR3 is built from 11 residues. The DNA for the CDR3 is TGTGCCAGCAGTCAGAAAGAGACCCAGTACTTC. It yields the protein CASSQKETQYF.

This CDR3 reads CASSLAAGLAGEAETQYF. The DNA of the CDR3 is TGTGCCAGCAGCTTGGCCGCGGGACTAGCGGGAGAGGCAGAGACCCAGTACTTC. The rearrangement joins TRBV5-4 to TRBJ2-5, with 14 positions matching TRBD2. The junction had 8 bases not matched to a gene; V was cut back by 0 bases and J by 4 bases. The CDR3 covers 18 residues. Germline CDR1 reads SGHNT; CDR2 reads YYREEE (reference sequence).

The CDR3 region is CSVFRPLGNEQFF. The CDR3 DNA sequence: TGCAGCGTTTTTCGGCCGCTTGGGAATGAGCAGTTCTTC. This rearrangement joins TRBV29-1 to TRBJ2-1; the D is unclear. CDR1 and CDR2 from the germline V gene are SQVTM and ANQGSEA. The CDR3 extends over 13 amino acids. V lost 5 bases and J 7 bases, leaving 15 bases between the germline ends.

The J gene is TRBJ2-1, the V gene TRBV27; TRBD2 matches at 11 bases. This CDR3 is 15 amino acids long. With 4 bases clipped from V and 2 bases from J, the junction kept 1 base outside the gene matches. CDR1 and CDR2 (germline): MNHEY, SMNVEV (reference sequence). Here the CDR3 DNA reads TGTGCCAGCAGTTATAGCGGGAGGGCCTACAATGAGCAGTTCTTC. This sequence encodes CASSYSGRAYNEQFF.

This chain connects TRBV11-2 to TRBJ2-7; D perhaps matches TRBD2 (5 bases). This CDR3 has 15 amino acids. Trimming stripped 6 bases from V and 2 bases from J, with 17 bases between. Germline V lookup: CDR1 SGHAT, CDR2 FQNNGV. CDR3 protein: CASRSTGNIAYEQYF. The CDR3 DNA sequence: TGTGCCAGCAGATCCACCGGGAACATTGCCTACGAGCAGTACTTC.

Comment on this clone: The junction departs from germline at one end; a sequencing error may be responsible. At the DNA level, this CDR3 is encoded by other sequences in the same sample as well. J is TRBJ2-7 and V is TRBV11-2, with 12 bases lining up with TRBD2. This CDR3 is built from 15 residues. The germline V gene has CDR1 SGHAT and CDR2 FQNNGV. The CDR3, as DNA: TGTGCTAGCAGCCCCAGACTAGCGGGAGAGAACGAGCAGTACTTC. This gives the protein CASSPRLAGENEQYF.

The chain links TRBV2 to TRBJ2-6; D unclear. CDR3 length: 14 residues. In germline, CDR1 is SNHLY, CDR2 FYNNEI. V was cut by 0 bases and J by 12 bases, with 12 bases left in between. CDR3 amino acids: CASSEALAPVVLTF. In DNA, the CDR3 is TGTGCCAGCAGTGAAGCGCTTGCCCCGGTCGTCCTGACTTTC. The entire variable domain, with the rest obtained from reference TRBV2 and TRBJ2-6, is as follows: EPEVTQTPSHQVTQMGQEVILRCVPISNHLYFYWYRQILGQKVEFLVSFYNNEISEKSEIFDDQFSVERPDGSNFTLKIRSTKLEDSAMYFCASSEALAPVVLTFGAGSRLTVL.

The chain uses TRBV27 and TRBJ1-5; a weak D match, TRBD1 (5 bases). Trimming removed 6 bases at V and 4 bases at J, with 16 bases between. The CDR3 contains 15 residues. Germline V gene lookup returns CDR1 MNHEY and CDR2 SMNVEV (reference sequence). CDR3 in amino acids: CASRAAGLKNQPQHF. The CDR3 DNA sequence: TGTGCCAGCAGAGCGGCGGGACTGAAAAATCAGCCCCAGCATTTT.

The chain is built from TRBV9 and TRBJ2-7; 8 bases map to TRBD2. The CDR3 runs to 14 residues. Germline V CDR1 and CDR2: SGDLS, YYNGEE. V shed 6 bases and J 2 bases; nucleotides not matched to a gene: 7. In DNA form, the CDR3 reads TGTGCCAGCACCCCGGGACTAGGACCCTACGAGCAGTACTTC. Its protein is CASTPGLGPYEQYF.

The chain carries TRBV2 and TRBJ2-5, with 12 bases fitting TRBD2. The CDR3 covers 15 residues. Germline-derived CDR1 and CDR2 are SNHLY and FYNNEI. The ends lost 5 bases at V and 5 bases at J; junction bases unmatched: 6. For the CDR3, the DNA is TGTGCCAGCAGTCCCCTTCTAGCGGGAGGGGAGACCCAGTACTTC. It encodes CASSPLLAGGETQYF.

Concerning this clone itself: One end of the junction does not line up with germline, which may come from a read error. The rearrangement links TRBV11-3 to TRBJ1-6; D uncertain. This CDR3 is 11 amino acids long. Germline CDR1 and CDR2: SGHNT and YENEEA. This CDR3 is CASSFKLPPDF. As DNA, the CDR3 is TGTGCCAGCAGCTTTAAGTTGCCGCCGGACTTT.

J is TRBJ2-7 and V is TRBV2; D could derive from TRBD1 or TRBD2 (5 bases each). This CDR3 region has 11 residues. V was trimmed by 7 bases and J by 6 bases, leaving 10 bases between them. Looked up from germline, CDR1 is SNHLY and CDR2 is FYNNEI. The CDR3 here is CASMLGAEQYF. DNA for the CDR3: TGTGCCAGCATGCTCGGGGCCGAGCAGTACTTC.

The chain has TRBV5-1 and TRBJ2-1; 10 positions match TRBD2. This CDR3 spans 15 amino acids. With 4 bases clipped from V and 0 bases from J, the junction kept 1 base outside the gene matches. The germline V gene has CDR1 SGHRS and CDR2 YFSETQ. CDR3 sequence reads: CASSPSGSSYNEQFF. The DNA of the CDR3 is TGCGCCAGCAGCCCTAGCGGGAGCTCCTACAATGAGCAGTTCTTC.